The T cell receptor beta chain under discussion was sequenced for a study of blood T cell repertoires in COVID-19. Overall study context: Acute and convalescent COVID-19 specimens originated in the United States, Italy and Spain. The analysed material was cDNA or gDNA that came from T cells, B-cell-depleted T cells, or PBMCs.

TCRdb's copy holds only in-frame clones and misses some; the assay was immunoSEQ multiplex PCR. The sample records some 120,000 clones, approximately 89% being singletons. Those enrolled in Seattle joined during active infection and were followed longitudinally afterward. CDR1 is SGHRS, CDR2 YFSETQ, per germline. J lost 6 bases, V lost 4 bases, and 7 bases had no gene match. CDR3 length equals 14 residues. This sequence was found in a woman aged 80 or older with COVID-19, enrolled during active disease. Sequencing was carried out using peripheral blood. The chain links TRBV5-1 to TRBJ1-5, with TRBD1 matching 7 bases. The CDR3 loop is CASSPEGAGQPQHF. The CDR3 nucleotides read TGCGCCAGCAGCCCCGAGGGGGCTGGTCAGCCCCAGCATTTT.